This T cell receptor (beta chain) was identified during a study of blood T cell repertoires in COVID-19. Study-level information: PBMCs, B-cell-depleted T cells, or T cells were the source of the cDNA or gDNA that made up the material.

Data came from immunoSEQ multiplex PCR; TCRdb stores just in-frame clones and leaves some out. The sample includes roughly 53,000 clones, about 80% seen only once; the top ten take roughly a fifth. Unmatched junction bases numbered 14, after V lost 3 bases and J lost 3 bases. The CDR3 spans 18 residues. Germline V lookup: CDR1 ENHRY, CDR2 SYGVKD. The origin of this receptor is a man between 50 and 59 years old with active or convalescent COVID-19. Sequences were obtained from peripheral blood. The chain is built from TRBV10-3 and TRBJ2-7, with 10 bases lining up with TRBD2. The CDR3 here is CAISETNPRAGGNYEQYF. DNA for the CDR3: TGTGCCATCAGTGAAACTAACCCTCGAGCGGGGGGGAACTACGAGCAGTACTTC.